The 16 T cell receptor beta chains listed next were all sequenced from one sample in a study of blood T cell repertoires in COVID-19. Here immunoSEQ multiplex PCR was the method, and the copy in TCRdb shows in-frame clones only, minus some. The sample has tens of thousands of clones, more than 80% seen once. Source material: peripheral blood. These receptors originate from a human donor in a cohort sampled during active COVID-19.

V and J are TRBV7-9 and TRBJ2-7; 9 bases map to TRBD1. Germline V CDR1 and CDR2: SEHNR, FQNEAQ (reference sequence). The CDR3 is 19 residues long. V dropped 4 bases and J dropped 2; count of bases not matched to a gene: 18. This chain's CDR3 is CASSSGGGTGTGWAYEQYF. CDR3 sequence (DNA): TGTGCCAGCAGCTCGGGTGGTGGGACCGGGACAGGGTGGGCCTACGAGCAGTACTTC.

V gene TRBV18 combines with J gene TRBJ1-3; the D gene is possibly TRBD1 (5 bases). V was cut by 2 bases and J by 2 bases, with 13 bases left in between. The CDR3 has 16 amino acids. In germline, CDR1 is KGHSH, CDR2 LQKENI. This CDR3 reads CASSPAAGTPGNTIYF. CDR3 nucleotide sequence: TGTGCCAGCTCACCAGCGGCTGGGACTCCTGGAAACACCATATATTTT.

J is TRBJ1-1 and V is TRBV9; 7 nucleotides match TRBD1. Trimming cost V 3 bases and J 0 bases; bases outside gene matches: 8. This CDR3 has 16 residues. Germline assignment: CDR1 SGDLS and CDR2 YYNGEE. CDR3 sequence reads: CASSGGDSLMNTEAFF. The DNA for the CDR3 is TGTGCCAGCAGCGGAGGGGACAGCCTCATGAACACTGAAGCTTTCTTT.

This rearrangement joins TRBV4-3 to TRBJ1-5; D is unclear. This CDR3 has 15 amino acids. The V end was cut by 0 bases, the J end by 4 bases, with 10 bases between. CDR1 is LGHNA, CDR2 YSLEER, per germline. CDR3: CASSQEGGRNQPQHF. The CDR3 nucleotides read TGCGCCAGCAGCCAAGAAGGAGGGCGGAATCAGCCCCAGCATTTT.

This clone came up once. One end of the junction fails to match germline, which may point to a read error. V usage is TRBV3-1 (or the pseudogene TRBV3-2) and J usage is TRBJ2-5, with 9 bases identical to TRBD1. The CDR3 sequence is 13 residues long. The germline V gene encodes CDR1 LGHDT and CDR2 YNNKEL (reference sequence). The CDR3 here is CASSPPGQGRLDF. The CDR3 region has the DNA TGTGCCAGCAGCCCACCGGGACAGGGCCGGTTGGACTTC.

The rearrangement joins TRBV30 to TRBJ2-1; 7 bases agree with TRBD2. Trimming cost V 0 bases and J 4 bases; bases outside gene matches: 0. From germline, CDR1 is GTSNPN and CDR2 SVGIG (reference sequence). The CDR3 extends over 13 amino acids. CDR3 nucleotide sequence: TGTGCCTGGAGTGTGGGGGGGTACAATGAGCAGTTCTTC. Translating it yields CAWSVGGYNEQFF.

The genes are TRBV5-1 and TRBJ2-5, with 9 bases fitting TRBD2. The length of the CDR3 is 15 residues. Germline V CDR1 and CDR2: SGHRS, YFSETQ. J gave up 5 bases and V 0 bases, and 5 bases lay outside the gene matches. CDR3 region: CASSLGSGGRETQYF. The CDR3 region has the DNA TGCGCCAGCAGCTTGGGTAGCGGGGGCAGGGAGACCCAGTACTTC.

The V gene is TRBV18, the J gene TRBJ2-3; perhaps TRBD1 as D (6 bases). CDR1 KGHSH and CDR2 LQKENI come from the germline V gene. The CDR3 has 14 residues. V was cut by 3 bases and J by 3 bases, with 10 bases left in between. CDR3 in DNA: TGTGCCAGCTCACCCCCTGACAGGACAGATACGCAGTATTTT. It specifies CASSPPDRTDTQYF.

This clone appeared a single time. DNA of the CDR3: TGTGCCAGCAGCCAAGTGGGGGGGGGCTTGAACGAGCAGTACTTC. Translation: CASSQVGGGLNEQYF. The J gene is TRBJ2-7, the V gene TRBV3-1 (or the pseudogene TRBV3-2); TRBD2 is a possible D gene (7 bases). Trimming took 1 base from V and 5 from J, leaving 15 bases between them. CDR3 size: 15 residues. Germline CDR1 LGHDT, CDR2 YNNKEL (reference sequence).

The chain carries TRBV28 and TRBJ1-1, with D possibly being TRBD1 (5 bases). Per germline, CDR1 MDHEN and CDR2 SYDVKM. The CDR3 loop spans 12 amino acids. Trimming stripped 5 bases from V and 10 bases from J, with 14 bases between. The CDR3 DNA follows: TGTGCCAGCAGTAGGCAGGCCGGGGGAGCTTTCTTT. It codes for CASSRQAGGAFF.

The chain recombines TRBV3-1 (or the pseudogene TRBV3-2) with TRBJ2-1; 10 positions agree with TRBD2. The V segment lost 4 bases and the J segment 6 bases; nucleotides outside the gene matches: 12. The CDR3 totals 17 residues. Germline loops: CDR1 LGHDT, CDR2 YNNKEL (reference sequence). Here the CDR3 reads CASSPGASGSTGNEQFF. The CDR3 DNA sequence: TGTGCCAGCAGCCCGGGAGCTAGCGGGAGTACGGGCAATGAGCAGTTCTTC.

The chain carries TRBV21-1 and TRBJ1-5; the table's D call, TRBD1, was not checked against the DNA. TRBV21-1 is assigned pseudogene status. The CDR3 consists of 12 residues. CDR3 region: CASSPTGVGKHF. The CDR3 nucleotides are TGTGCCAGCAGCCCGACAGGGGTTGGTAAACATTTT.

The table lists this clone with a count of one. The chain links TRBV18 to TRBJ1-5; TRBD1 aligns across 8 bases. The germline gives CDR1 KGHSH, CDR2 LQKENI. The V segment lost 3 bases and the J segment 1 base; nucleotides outside the gene matches: 2. The CDR3 sequence is 15 residues long. The CDR3 reads CASSPQGASNQPQHF. CDR3 DNA sequence: TGTGCCAGCTCACCCCAGGGGGCGAGCAATCAGCCCCAGCATTTT.

The chain uses TRBV29-1 and TRBJ2-1; tentatively, D is TRBD2 (6 bases). Looked up from germline, CDR1 is SQVTM and CDR2 is ANQGSEA. The CDR3 totals 13 residues. The V gene lost 8 bases and the J gene lost 3 bases, with 14 bases spanning the gap. The CDR3 nucleotides read TGCAGCACTATGGGACTTAGCTACAATGAGCAGTTCTTC. Translating it yields CSTMGLSYNEQFF.

J is TRBJ1-4 and V is TRBV7-2; TRBD1 might be the D (6 bases). Trimming removed 5 bases from V and 3 bases from J, with 25 bases in between. Germline CDR1 SGHTA, CDR2 FQGNSA. This CDR3 comprises 19 residues. This CDR3 is CASSPIKGRLPGANEKLFF. CDR3 DNA: TGTGCCAGCAGCCCCATCAAAGGTCGCCTCCCAGGGGCTAATGAAAAACTGTTTTTT.

The chain combines TRBV4-3 with TRBJ1-2; the D is unclear. The germline V and J ends were trimmed by 0 bases and 0 bases, with 5 bases remaining between them. The germline V gene encodes CDR1 LGHNA and CDR2 YSLEER. CDR3 size: 14 residues. The CDR3, as DNA: TGCGCCAGCAGCCAAGAACAGACTAACTATGGCTACACCTTC. It translates to CASSQEQTNYGYTF.